One sample yielded the 18 T cell receptor beta chains listed below, sequenced in a study of blood T cells in healthy people across ages. A second PCR, run for roughly 7 to 12 cycles, used a sample-barcoded 5' primer plus a J-beta primer mix. TCRdb recomputed calls from the 5' RACE reads with MiXCR, one row per CDR3 protein. Of about 800,000 distinct CDR3 sequences listed, roughly 60% are singletons. Sequencing was performed on blood. Every receptor here comes from a man younger than 40 in good health.

This clonotype has more than one count but fewer than ten. The chain joins TRBV7-2 to TRBJ2-7, with 9 nucleotides matching TRBD1. CDR1 is SGHTA, CDR2 FQGNSA, per germline. This CDR3 has 15 residues. Losses at the gene ends were 5 bases for V and 1 base for J; bases not matched to a gene: 6. CDR3 amino acids: CASSQRQGVSYEQYF. In nucleotides, the CDR3 is TGTGCCAGCAGCCAAAGACAGGGGGTTTCCTACGAGCAGTACTTC.

The genes are TRBV6-2 or TRBV6-3 and TRBJ2-6; a weak D match, TRBD1 (5 bases). The CDR3 is 13 amino acids. V shed 10 bases and J shed 4 bases, with 11 bases lying between them. CDR1 MNHEY and CDR2 SVGEGT come from the germline V gene. CDR3 sequence: CATRQGGANVLTF. As DNA, the CDR3 is TGTGCCACGCGCCAGGGAGGGGCCAACGTCCTGACTTTC.

This chain connects TRBV6-5 to TRBJ2-5; no clear D. The V gene lost 0 bases and the J gene lost 3 bases, with 8 bases spanning the gap. Germline values: CDR1 MNHEY, CDR2 SVGAGI. The CDR3 has 14 residues. The CDR3 sequence is CASSYSRSEETQYF. For the CDR3, the DNA is TGTGCCAGCAGTTACTCAAGGTCCGAAGAGACCCAGTACTTC.

The sample holds a few counts of this clonotype. V is TRBV4-3 and J is TRBJ2-1; TRBD2 might be the D (6 bases). CDR3 length equals 20 residues. Germline CDR1 and CDR2: LGHNA and YSLEER. The ends were cut back, 4 bases at V and 0 bases at J, with 25 bases in the middle. The CDR3 loop is CASSPNFAGIYSGSYNEQFF. Here the CDR3 DNA reads TGCGCCAGCAGCCCGAATTTCGCGGGAATTTATTCAGGCTCCTACAATGAGCAGTTCTTC.

This chain links TRBV4-3 with TRBJ2-7, with 8 bases aligning to TRBD2. The V segment lost 3 bases and the J segment 6 bases; nucleotides outside the gene matches: 7. Germline assignment: CDR1 LGHNA and CDR2 YSLEER. There are 14 residues in the CDR3. The CDR3 sequence: CASSQFSGMAEQYF. DNA for the CDR3: TGCGCCAGCAGCCAGTTTAGCGGGATGGCCGAGCAGTACTTC.

This clonotype was counted only a few times. Here the CDR3 reads CAISAGARETQYF. In DNA, the CDR3 is TGTGCCATCAGTGCGGGGGCCCGGGAGACCCAGTACTTC. This rearrangement joins TRBV10-3 to TRBJ2-5; D tentatively reads TRBD1 or TRBD2 (6 bases each). CDR3 length equals 13 residues. V lost 4 bases to trimming and J lost 5 bases, with 11 bases between them. Germline CDR1 and CDR2: ENHRY and SYGVKD.

This clonotype was observed a few times. The chain couples TRBV6-2 or TRBV6-3 to TRBJ2-1; possible D gene TRBD2, 6 bases. Germline assignment: CDR1 MNHEY and CDR2 SVGEGT. This CDR3 is 13 amino acids long. The V and J ends lost 8 bases and 4 bases respectively, with 12 bases between them. CDR3 in amino acids: CASRGLSYNEQFF. The CDR3 DNA reads TGTGCCAGCCGGGGACTTTCTTACAATGAGCAGTTCTTC.

This clonotype was seen a few times. This chain uses TRBV7-2 with TRBJ2-5, with D unresolved. This CDR3 comprises 14 residues. V lost 4 bases to trimming and J lost 2 bases, with 11 bases between them. Germline CDR1 SGHTA, CDR2 FQGNSA. The CDR3 bases are TGTGCCAGCAGCTACCAGGACGGACAAGAGACCCAGTACTTC. Protein product: CASSYQDGQETQYF.

This chain uses TRBV4-3 with TRBJ1-2; D not resolved. This CDR3 spans 15 amino acids. V lost 1 base and J lost 5, with 14 bases in between. Germline CDR1 LGHNA, CDR2 YSLEER. Here the CDR3 DNA reads TGCGCCAGCAGCCAAGTAGCCCGGGAACTATATGGCTACACCTTC. Residues: CASSQVARELYGYTF.

The V gene is TRBV4-1, the J gene TRBJ2-4; 11 bases match TRBD2. The J call may be in error: the DNA end matches TRBJ2-5 better. The length of the CDR3 is 19 residues. Germline V gene sequence: CDR1 MGHRA, CDR2 YSYEKL. The CDR3 loop reads CASSQDRWGLAEDQETQYF. Written as DNA, the CDR3 is TGCGCCAGCAGCCAAGATAGGTGGGGACTAGCGGAAGATCAAGAGACCCAGTACTTC.

This rearrangement joins TRBV27 to TRBJ2-1; D may match TRBD1 or TRBD2 (6 bases each). The V end lost 2 bases, the J end lost 7 bases, and 21 bases lay between the germline ends. The CDR3 loop spans 17 amino acids. Germline CDR1 reads MNHEY; CDR2 reads SMNVEV (reference sequence). The CDR3 DNA reads as TGTGCCAGCAGTTTAAGACTTCGGGGGCAGCGGATTAATGAGCAGTTCTTC. Translation gives CASSLRLRGQRINEQFF.

This clonotype was detected once. The chain couples TRBV12-3 or TRBV12-4 to TRBJ2-7, with a weak D call TRBD2 (5 bases). Trimming removed 3 bases from V and 2 bases from J, with 14 bases in between. The CDR3 covers 15 residues. CDR3 protein: CASSFWGVRTYEQYF. The CDR3, as DNA: TGTGCCAGCAGTTTTTGGGGAGTCCGTACCTACGAGCAGTACTTC.

The chain uses TRBV24-1 and TRBJ2-4, with D perhaps assigned TRBD1 or TRBD2 (5 bases each). Deletions cut 5 bases from V and 8 bases from J, with 15 bases between. CDR1 and CDR2 from the germline V gene are KGHDR and SFDVKD. The CDR3 sequence is 14 residues long. DNA of the CDR3: TGTGCCACCAGTGGGGACGGAATTACGGACATTCAGTACTTC. Its protein product is CATSGDGITDIQYF.

This clonotype has a handful of counts. The chain links TRBV2 to TRBJ2-1, with a weak D call TRBD2 (5 bases). CDR1 is SNHLY and CDR2 is FYNNEI in the germline V gene. The CDR3 extends over 14 amino acids. Trimming removed 5 bases at V and 2 bases at J, with 10 bases between. The CDR3 here is CASSPRGTYNEQFF. The CDR3 DNA reads TGTGCCAGCAGTCCCCGGGGAACCTACAATGAGCAGTTCTTC.

This chain joins TRBV20-1 and TRBJ2-3; 9 positions agree with TRBD2. There are 15 residues in the CDR3. Germline CDR1 DFQATT, CDR2 SNEGSKA (reference sequence). After removal of 5 bases from V and 3 bases from J, the junction contained 9 bases not matched to a gene. The CDR3 DNA reads as TGCAGTGCTTCGGTAGCGGGAGATTGTACAGATACGCAGTATTTT. Translation: CSASVAGDCTDTQYF.

A remark on this clonotype: One end of the junction fails to match germline, which may point to a read error. The V call is TRBV18, the J call TRBJ2-1; TRBD1 might be the D (6 bases). Germline CDR1 is KGHSH and CDR2 is LQKENI. This CDR3 comprises 17 residues. CDR3: CASFEGVRGPSYNEQFF. CDR3 coding DNA: TGTGCCAGCTTCGAGGGGGTCAGGGGCCCTTCCTACAACGAGCAGTTCTTC.

This clonotype was picked up a small number of times. V is TRBV5-1 and J is TRBJ2-7; 9 bases are a match to TRBD2. With 6 bases clipped from V and 3 bases from J, the junction kept 7 bases outside the gene matches. This CDR3 is 14 amino acids long. Germline V gene data show CDR1 as SGHRS and CDR2 as YFSETQ. The DNA for the CDR3 is TGCGCCAGCACCCTTGGTAGCGGGGGCTACGAGCAGTACTTC. This codes for CASTLGSGGYEQYF.

The rearrangement joins TRBV20-1 to TRBJ1-1; no clear D. Trimming left V 5 bases short and J 0 bases short, with 10 bases between. The CDR3 totals 13 residues. Looked up from germline, CDR1 is DFQATT and CDR2 is SNEGSKA (reference sequence). The CDR3 DNA sequence: TGCAGTGCTTCGGCAGAGGTGAACACTGAAGCTTTCTTT. The encoded protein is CSASAEVNTEAFF.